Here is one T cell receptor beta chain with its context. This sample was included in a study of shared clonotypes between healthy human individuals. For the study at large: Used for every donor were three CD4 naive, three CD4 memory, two CD8 naive and one CD8 memory plate.

The V end was cut by 0 bases, the J end by 7 bases, with 11 bases between. Germline CDR1 and CDR2: MNHNY and SVGAGI (reference sequence). CDR3 length: 14 amino acids. Sequencing used immunoSEQ multiplex PCR; TCRdb keeps in-frame clones, though not all of them. The sample carries 2 million to 2.5 million clones, 85% to 95% recorded once. V is TRBV6-6 and J is TRBJ2-3; D uncertain. This receptor was identified in a man in his late teens or twenties in good health. Some clones in this sample may be carry-over from other donors' samples. Sequencing was carried out using naive CD4+ T cells from PBMCs. Subset given: CD45RA+ positively selected. The CDR3 is CASSYSRQTYTQYF. CDR3 nucleotide sequence: TGTGCCAGCAGTTACTCGAGACAAACCTATACGCAGTATTTT.